Each of the 30 T cell receptor beta chains below was sequenced from the same sample in a study of shared clonotypes between healthy human individuals. Clones were read by immunoSEQ multiplex PCR, and TCRdb kept only the in-frame ones, dropping some. Of a few million clones listed, more than 80% are singletons. The sample comprised naive CD4+ T cells from PBMCs. Described subset: CD45RA+ positively selected. The receptor source for this set is a man aged 18 to 29 in good health. Some clones in this sample may be carry-over from other donors' samples.

This chain uses TRBV12-5 with TRBJ2-1; no reliable D call. The CDR3 has 13 residues. The V gene lost 6 bases and the J gene lost 5 bases, with 11 bases spanning the gap. Germline V gene lookup returns CDR1 LGHNT and CDR2 FRNRAP. The CDR3 loop reads CASGRDPHNEQFF. The DNA of the CDR3 is TGTGCTAGTGGCCGCGACCCGCACAATGAGCAGTTCTTC.

This clone appeared a single time. The chain employs TRBV7-2 and TRBJ2-2, with D perhaps being TRBD1 or TRBD2 (6 bases each). V dropped 8 bases and J dropped 3 bases, with 22 bases sitting between them. The CDR3 has 17 residues. Germline V gene sequence: CDR1 SGHTA, CDR2 FQGNSA. The CDR3 here is CASPLAARDTYTGELFF. The DNA of the CDR3 is TGTGCCAGCCCCTTAGCGGCCCGGGACACATACACCGGGGAGCTGTTTTTT.

The chain recombines TRBV18 with TRBJ2-7; 16 positions match TRBD2. V was pared by 3 bases and J by 0 bases, with 5 bases of the junction left unmatched. The CDR3 extends over 18 amino acids. Germline V gene sequence: CDR1 KGHSH, CDR2 LQKENI. The CDR3 reads CASSPGTSGRDNSYEQYF. DNA for the CDR3: TGTGCCAGCTCACCGGGGACTAGCGGGAGGGACAACTCCTACGAGCAGTACTTC.

The V and J genes are TRBV7-9 and TRBJ1-1; 10 bases are shared with TRBD1. Germline V gives CDR1 SEHNR, CDR2 FQNEAQ (reference sequence). The CDR3 contains 13 residues. The trim removed 3 bases at V and 7 bases at J, leaving 2 bases unmatched. In DNA form, the CDR3 reads TGTGCCAGCAGCTTCGGACAGGGGGGTGAAGCTTTCTTT. Its translation is CASSFGQGGEAFF. Looking up the rest from reference TRBV7-9 and TRBJ1-1 gives the full variable domain: DTGVSQNPRHKITKRGQNVTFRCDPISEHNRLYWYRQTLGQGPEFLTYFQNEAQLEKSRLLSDRFSAERPKGSFSTLEIQRTEQGDSAMYLCASSFGQGGEAFFGQGTRLTVV.

V gene TRBV9 combines with J gene TRBJ2-3; D is unclear. Germline CDR1 is SGDLS and CDR2 is YYNGEE. V gave up 4 bases and J gave up 5 bases, with 11 bases separating them. This CDR3 has 13 residues. The CDR3 nucleotides read TGTGCCAGCAGCACAAGGGTTCAAGATACGCAGTATTTT. Its translation is CASSTRVQDTQYF.

The chain links TRBV4-3 to TRBJ2-7, with TRBD2 as a possible D gene (6 bases). This CDR3 is 15 amino acids long. Germline V gives CDR1 LGHNA, CDR2 YSLEER. The V and J ends lost 0 bases and 4 bases respectively, with 13 bases between them. The CDR3, as DNA: TGCGCCAGCAGCCAAGACACCGGGAGCGCGTACGAGCAGTACTTC. This gives the protein CASSQDTGSAYEQYF.

The chain couples TRBV25-1 to TRBJ2-1; D is ambiguous. Trimming removed 3 bases at V and 6 bases at J, with 9 bases between. The germline V gene encodes CDR1 MGHDK and CDR2 SYGVNS. The CDR3 runs to 13 residues. This CDR3 reads CASSDPVRNEQFF. In nucleotides, the CDR3 is TGTGCCAGCAGTGACCCGGTACGCAATGAGCAGTTCTTC. The entire variable domain, with the rest obtained from reference TRBV25-1 and TRBJ2-1, is as follows: EADIYQTPRYLVIGTGKKITLECSQTMGHDKMYWYQQDPGMELHLIHYSYGVNSTEKGDLSSESTVSRIRTEHFPLTLESARPSHTSQYLCASSDPVRNEQFFGPGTRLTVL.

V and J are TRBV4-2 and TRBJ1-2; D unresolved. V was clipped by 0 bases and J by 3 bases, with 8 bases between them. CDR1 is LGHNA, CDR2 YNFKEQ, per germline. The CDR3 has 14 amino acids. The CDR3, as DNA: TGTGCCAGCAGCCAAGACAAGGGAGACTATGGCTACACCTTC. Residues: CASSQDKGDYGYTF.

The genes are TRBV28 and TRBJ1-4; no clear D. Germline CDR1 reads MDHEN; CDR2 reads SYDVKM. Deletions cut 6 bases from V and 8 bases from J, with 13 bases between. The CDR3 is 13 amino acids. The chain's CDR3 is CASSSAGREKLFF. The CDR3 coding sequence is TGTGCCAGCAGCTCCGCTGGGCGAGAAAAACTGTTTTTT.

The J gene is TRBJ1-2, the V gene TRBV7-6; D gene unclear. The CDR3 totals 12 residues. Trimming removed 1 base at V and 6 bases at J, with 6 bases between. The germline gives CDR1 SGHVS, CDR2 FNYEAQ. The CDR3 bases are TGTGCCAGCAGCTTAGACGGGGATGGCTACACCTTC. Protein: CASSLDGDGYTF.

The chain combines TRBV4-1 with TRBJ1-4; unclear D gene. Trimming removed 4 bases at V and 7 bases at J, with 13 bases between. Germline lookup yields CDR1 MGHRA and CDR2 YSYEKL. This CDR3 is built from 14 residues. CDR3 sequence reads: CASSLTDRPEKLFF. The CDR3 bases are TGCGCCAGCAGCCTGACCGACCGACCTGAAAAACTGTTTTTT.

Points on this clone: Other nucleotide sequences from this sample produce the same CDR3. V and J are TRBV5-1 and TRBJ1-4, with 10 bases aligning to TRBD1. Germline CDR1 reads SGHRS; CDR2 reads YFSETQ. The CDR3 runs to 15 residues. With V trimmed by 3 bases and J by 5 bases, 4 bases remained unmatched. CDR3 nucleotide sequence: TGCGCCAGCAGCTCCCCGGGACAGGGGAATGAAAAACTGTTTTTT. This translates into CASSSPGQGNEKLFF.

V and J are TRBV5-1 and TRBJ2-2; possibly TRBD2 for D (6 bases). The CDR3 is 16 residues long. Germline V gene data show CDR1 as SGHRS and CDR2 as YFSETQ. V was cut by 0 bases and J by 10 bases, with 19 bases left in between. CDR3 amino acids: CASSLDPLVGGEELFF. CDR3 sequence (DNA): TGCGCCAGCAGCTTGGATCCCCTAGTGGGGGGTGAGGAGCTGTTTTTT.

V gene TRBV21-1 combines with J gene TRBJ2-2; no check of the table's D call, TRBD1, against the DNA was made. TRBV21-1 is reported as a pseudogene. This CDR3 spans 18 amino acids. As DNA, the CDR3 is TGTGCCAGCAGCAAAAAGCGAACGGGACAGACGAACACCGGGGAGCTGTTTTTT. It yields the protein CASSKKRTGQTNTGELFF.

The chain recombines TRBV5-1 with TRBJ1-2, with D tentatively TRBD1 (6 bases). Germline CDR1 reads SGHRS; CDR2 reads YFSETQ. V lost 4 bases to trimming and J lost 0 bases, with 10 bases between them. CDR3 length equals 14 residues. The DNA of the CDR3 is TGCGCCAGCAGCCCGACAGGTCCTAACTATGGCTACACCTTC. It yields the protein CASSPTGPNYGYTF.

Comment on this clone: At one boundary the junction diverges from the germline segment, which might be a read error. The chain carries TRBV6-1 and TRBJ2-4; the D is unclear. The CDR3 has 10 amino acids. Germline CDR1 MNHNS, CDR2 SASEGT. As DNA, the CDR3 is TGTGCCAGCAGTAGGGTCAGCCAGCACTTC. It codes for CASSRVSQHF.

With respect to this clone: The sample holds other DNA sequences that translate to the same CDR3. The chain has TRBV19 and TRBJ1-2; no clear D. V lost 3 bases, J lost 8 bases, and 10 bases lay in between. CDR3 length: 12 amino acids. Per germline, CDR1 LNHDA and CDR2 SQIVND (reference sequence). The CDR3 is CASSIAGSGYTF. The CDR3 DNA is TGTGCCAGTAGTATCGCAGGCAGCGGCTACACCTTC. Together with reference TRBV19 and TRBJ1-2, the CDR3 gives the full variable domain: DGGITQSPKYLFRKEGQNVTLSCEQNLNHDAMYWYRQDPGQGLRLIYYSQIVNDFQKGDIAEGYSVSREKKESFPLTVTSAQKNPTAFYLCASSIAGSGYTFGSGTRLTVV.

The CDR3 sequence is CASSLRPGQEYEQYF. In DNA, the CDR3 is TGTGCCAGCAGTTTACGACCGGGACAGGAGTACGAGCAGTACTTC. This chain connects TRBV27 to TRBJ2-7; 8 bases are a match to TRBD1. Germline V gene sequence: CDR1 MNHEY, CDR2 SMNVEV (reference sequence). V dropped 2 bases and J dropped 4; count of bases not matched to a gene: 7. CDR3 length equals 15 residues.

The chain joins TRBV18 to TRBJ1-5, with no clear D. The CDR3 extends over 18 amino acids. Germline V gene sequence: CDR1 KGHSH, CDR2 LQKENI. V lost 3 bases, J lost 0 bases, and 18 bases lay in between. CDR3 sequence (DNA): TGTGCCAGCTCACCCACACCTCAGATGAGATATAGCAATCAGCCCCAGCATTTT. Residues: CASSPTPQMRYSNQPQHF.

The chain combines TRBV5-1 with TRBJ2-1, with a possible D match to TRBD1 (6 bases). Germline CDR1 reads SGHRS; CDR2 reads YFSETQ. The CDR3 is made up of 16 amino acids. The germline V and J ends were trimmed by 0 bases and 4 bases, with 14 bases remaining between them. The CDR3 here is CASSLAGASVYNEQFF. In DNA, the CDR3 is TGCGCCAGCAGCTTGGCAGGGGCATCTGTGTACAATGAGCAGTTCTTC.

V gene TRBV10-3 combines with J gene TRBJ2-1, with D perhaps given as TRBD1 or TRBD2 (6 bases each). The CDR3 loop spans 12 amino acids. V lost 4 bases and J 8 bases, leaving 9 bases between the germline ends. From germline, CDR1 is ENHRY and CDR2 SYGVKD. The CDR3 nucleotides are TGTGCCATCAGTGGTAGGGGGGATGAGCAGTTCTTC. Protein product: CAISGRGDEQFF.

The V and J genes are TRBV5-1 and TRBJ2-1; 10 nucleotides agree with TRBD2. This CDR3 spans 16 amino acids. Germline-derived CDR1 and CDR2 are SGHRS and YFSETQ. V dropped 5 bases and J dropped 7; count of bases not matched to a gene: 12. The CDR3 DNA reads as TGCGCCAGCAGATATACCGGGACTAGCGTAGTGAATGAGCAGTTCTTC. Its translation is CASRYTGTSVVNEQFF.

This rearrangement joins TRBV27 to TRBJ2-7; 12 nucleotides line up with TRBD2. With 2 bases clipped from V and 5 bases from J, the junction kept 1 base outside the gene matches. Germline V CDR1 and CDR2: MNHEY, SMNVEV (reference sequence). The CDR3 spans 14 residues. The DNA for the CDR3 is TGTGCCAGCAGTTTACTAGCGGGAGGGGACGAGCAGTACTTC. It codes for CASSLLAGGDEQYF.

The V call is TRBV7-3, the J call TRBJ1-2; 7 nucleotides match TRBD1. From germline, CDR1 is SGHTA and CDR2 FQGTGA. V was clipped by 5 bases and J by 5 bases; unmatched bases: 8. The CDR3 is 14 residues long. The CDR3 region is CASSLSRDSYGYTF. CDR3 sequence (DNA): TGTGCCAGCAGCCTGAGCCGGGACAGTTATGGCTACACCTTC.

A single count supports this clone. The V call is TRBV4-1, the J call TRBJ2-1, with D perhaps matching TRBD1 (7 bases). Trimming left V 0 bases short and J 7 bases short, with 16 bases between. The CDR3 sequence is 16 residues long. Per the germline V gene, CDR1 is MGHRA and CDR2 is YSYEKL. The CDR3 sequence: CASSQERRGLGNEQFF. DNA of the CDR3: TGCGCCAGCAGCCAAGAGAGGAGGGGGCTGGGGAATGAGCAGTTCTTC.

This chain uses TRBV30 with TRBJ2-5; D ambiguous. The CDR3 is 16 residues long. Germline V CDR1 and CDR2: GTSNPN, SVGIG (reference sequence). The germline V and J ends were trimmed by 1 base and 5 bases, with 20 bases remaining between them. The CDR3 is CAWSATSVGGWETQYF. DNA of the CDR3: TGTGCCTGGAGTGCGACCTCTGTGGGTGGGTGGGAGACCCAGTACTTC.

This chain joins TRBV20-1 and TRBJ1-2, with 10 bases matching TRBD1. The V gene end was trimmed by 5 bases and the J gene end by 7 bases; junction bases not matched to a gene: 1. The V gene's germline CDR1 is DFQATT and CDR2 SNEGSKA (reference sequence). The CDR3 is made up of 11 amino acids. In DNA form, the CDR3 reads TGCAGTGCTGGGGACAGGGGTGGCTACACCTTC. It is translated as CSAGDRGGYTF.

This rearrangement joins TRBV28 to TRBJ1-1; D is unresolved. The CDR3 covers 13 residues. The germline gives CDR1 MDHEN, CDR2 SYDVKM. V dropped 4 bases and J dropped 7 bases, with 13 bases sitting between them. This CDR3 is CASSSNGGREAFF. The CDR3 bases are TGTGCCAGCAGTTCTAATGGAGGGCGTGAAGCTTTCTTT.

The genes are TRBV19 and TRBJ2-7, with TRBD2 matching over 15 bases. Trimming cost V 5 bases and J 0 bases; bases outside gene matches: 8. The germline V gene encodes CDR1 LNHDA and CDR2 SQIVND (reference sequence). The CDR3 has 18 residues. The DNA of the CDR3 is TGTGCCAGTAGTGGGGGACTAGCGGGAGGACGGAGCTCCTACGAGCAGTACTTC. This translates into CASSGGLAGGRSSYEQYF.

The V call is TRBV15, the J call TRBJ2-3, with TRBD2 as a possible D gene (6 bases). V lost 3 bases and J lost 5, with 12 bases in between. The CDR3 has 14 amino acids. Per the germline V gene, CDR1 is LNHNV and CDR2 is YYDKDF (reference sequence). CDR3 loop: CATSRTGRGDTQYF. The DNA of the CDR3 is TGTGCCACCAGCAGGACGGGGCGGGGAGATACGCAGTATTTT.